The present TCR beta chain was sequenced within a study of blood T cell repertoires in COVID-19. V was clipped by 3 bases and J by 0 bases, with 11 bases between them. The CDR3 runs to 15 residues. CDR1 is DFQATT, CDR2 SNEGSKA, per germline (reference sequence). TCRdb's table, derived via immunoSEQ multiplex PCR, lists solely in-frame clones and lacks some. The sample lists around 470,000 clones; 90% were seen once. The rearrangement links TRBV20-1 to TRBJ2-2; tentative D call: TRBD2 (6 bases). Source material: PBMCs or T cells enriched from blood (not recorded which). This clonotype originated in a man younger than 30 who had recovered from COVID-19. The chain's CDR3 is CSASLLAANTGELFF. CDR3 bases: TGCAGTGCTAGTCTACTAGCCGCGAACACCGGGGAGCTGTTTTTT.